The rows below give T cell receptor beta chains drawn from one sample of a study of T cells in Graves' hyperthyroidism and ophthalmopathy. TCRdb fed the multiplex PCR reads into MiXCR, producing one record per CDR3 protein. Of about 690,000 distinct CDR3 sequences listed, 15% to 20% are singletons. The material sequenced was blood. The source of these receptors is a man aged 50 to 59 with Graves' hyperthyroidism. Each CDR3 is given with its conserved first and last residue. Fields, in order: V gene, J gene, CDR3 protein.

TRBV6-6	TRBJ1-1	CASSYDTEAFF
TRBV5-1	TRBJ1-2	CASSLGTVSNYGYTF
TRBV3-1	TRBJ1-1	CASSQVTGQGYTEAFF
TRBV5-1	TRBJ2-5	CASSLEGGPGETQYF
TRBV27	TRBJ2-1	CASSRLAGFNEQFF
TRBV18	TRBJ1-6	CASSPGSSADVPSPLHF
TRBV28	TRBJ1-2	CASVIKWGNGYTF
TRBV7-3	TRBJ2-1	CASSLSSGFYNEQFF
TRBV5-1	TRBJ2-2	CASSLGLAGPYTGELFF
TRBV11-1	TRBJ2-3	CASSRTGTGAHTQYF
TRBV6-1	TRBJ2-7	CASSAGLAGAYEQYF
TRBV5-1	TRBJ2-5	CASSFDGTGKETQYF
TRBV29-1	TRBJ1-1	CSVRDLGGEAFF
TRBV6-2/TRBV6-3	TRBJ2-1	CASRLAGANEQFF
TRBV19	TRBJ2-1	CASSPLKGYNEQFF
TRBV4-1	TRBJ2-7	CASSQGGSDTFSYEQYF
TRBV28	TRBJ2-7	CASSSPDLYEQYF
TRBV9	TRBJ1-2	CASSGASQANGYTF
TRBV7-6	TRBJ2-5	CASSLYRGLGETQYF
TRBV20-1	TRBJ2-7	CSARGLEGVNEQYF
TRBV11-3	TRBJ1-3	CASSLQGTAGNTIYF
TRBV10-1	TRBJ1-4	CAIHRGTNEKLFF
TRBV30	TRBJ2-7	CAWNPGVSYEQYF
TRBV7-8	TRBJ1-2	CASTELSGGASTVSQGYTF
TRBV30	TRBJ2-1	CAWSPPPGGSYNEQFF
TRBV3-1	TRBJ2-6	CASSPAQVSGANVLTF
TRBV18	TRBJ1-4	CASSPYTQANNEKLFF
TRBV5-1	TRBJ2-7	CASSTGEDRDPGHEQYF
TRBV3-1	TRBJ1-1	CASSQVRTGPNTEAFF
TRBV7-2	TRBJ2-7	CASSPNVLGITHYEQYF
TRBV7-8	TRBJ2-7	CASSLGIPGLAGGEQYF
TRBV15	TRBJ1-2	CATSRAAGGGYTF
TRBV2	TRBJ1-5	CASSEGTVYSNQPQHF
TRBV7-9	TRBJ2-1	CASSLELLAGGNYNEQFF
TRBV19	TRBJ2-2	CASSIPRETGELFF
TRBV14	TRBJ1-1	CASSRFPVNTEAFF
TRBV6-4	TRBJ1-2	CASSLQPGTEYGYTF
TRBV12-3/TRBV12-4	TRBJ1-2	CASKRREPGQGARGYTF
TRBV20-1	TRBJ1-1	CSARQNTEAFF
TRBV20-1	TRBJ2-1	CSARDPPPEQFF
TRBV28	TRBJ2-7	CASSSMRDTQSYEQYF
TRBV6-1	TRBJ2-7	CASSSYRTGSSYEQYF
TRBV12-3/TRBV12-4	TRBJ1-4	CASSLRQGRSNEKLFF
TRBV7-3	TRBJ2-7	CASWAGGRNYEQYF